This T cell receptor (beta chain) was documented in a study of T cell repertoires in cytomegalovirus infection. Overall study: Both a matching HLA type and CMV infection were indicated by public TCR beta signatures.

Study results and limitations: The cumulative frequency of public TCR beta families distinguished individuals who carried CMV together with the relevant HLA. Ex vivo, HLA-C-restricted CMV-specific TCR beta clonotypes prevailed over the rest of the response.

A single record per CDR3 protein comes from TCRdb applying MiXCR to the reads. This table has about a million distinct CDR3 sequences, 30% to 40% appearing once. V gave up 6 bases and J gave up 1 base, with 15 bases separating them. This CDR3 spans 15 amino acids. The germline gives CDR1 MNHEY, CDR2 SVGAGI. There are a few counts of this clonotype. Its antigen is unidentified. The chain joins TRBV6-5 to TRBJ1-2; D may be TRBD1 (5 bases). Sequencing used cultured CD8+ T cells from PBMCs, obtained from culture after CMV antigen stimulation. This receptor was identified in a human donor in good health (CMV status not recorded). Some clones in this sample may be carry-over from other donors' samples. The CDR3 sequence: CASRKTPDSNYGYTF. CDR3 nucleotide sequence: TGTGCCAGCAGAAAAACCCCCGACAGTAACTATGGCTACACCTTC.